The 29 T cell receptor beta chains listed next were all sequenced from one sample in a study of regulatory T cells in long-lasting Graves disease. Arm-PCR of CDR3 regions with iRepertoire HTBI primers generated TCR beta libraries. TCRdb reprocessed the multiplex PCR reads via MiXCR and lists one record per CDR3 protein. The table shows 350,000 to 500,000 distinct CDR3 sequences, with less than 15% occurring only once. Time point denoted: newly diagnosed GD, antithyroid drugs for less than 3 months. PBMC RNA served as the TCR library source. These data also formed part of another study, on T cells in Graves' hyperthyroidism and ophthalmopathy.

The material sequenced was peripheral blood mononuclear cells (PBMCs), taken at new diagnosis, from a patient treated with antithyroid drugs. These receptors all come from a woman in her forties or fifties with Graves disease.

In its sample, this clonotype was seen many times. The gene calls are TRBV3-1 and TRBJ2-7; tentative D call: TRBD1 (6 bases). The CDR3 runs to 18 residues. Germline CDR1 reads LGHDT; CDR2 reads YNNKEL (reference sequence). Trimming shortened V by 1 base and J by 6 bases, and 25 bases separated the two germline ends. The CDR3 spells CASSQVRLDSRYGGEQYF. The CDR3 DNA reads TGTGCCAGCAGCCAAGTCCGTCTGGACAGTCGTTACGGTGGCGAGCAGTACTTC.

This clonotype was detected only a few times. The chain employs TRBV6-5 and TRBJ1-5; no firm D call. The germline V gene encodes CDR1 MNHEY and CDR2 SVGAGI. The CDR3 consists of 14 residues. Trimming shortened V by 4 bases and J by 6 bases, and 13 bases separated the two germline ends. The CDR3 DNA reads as TGTGCCAGCAGTTTAGAATTTAAGGGTCAGCCCCAGCATTTT. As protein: CASSLEFKGQPQHF.

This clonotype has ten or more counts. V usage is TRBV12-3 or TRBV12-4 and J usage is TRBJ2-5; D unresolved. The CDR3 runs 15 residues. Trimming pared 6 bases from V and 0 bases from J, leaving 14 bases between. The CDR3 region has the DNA TGTGCCAGCAGGCTCGCTTTGGGCGACCAAGAGACCCAGTACTTC. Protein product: CASRLALGDQETQYF.

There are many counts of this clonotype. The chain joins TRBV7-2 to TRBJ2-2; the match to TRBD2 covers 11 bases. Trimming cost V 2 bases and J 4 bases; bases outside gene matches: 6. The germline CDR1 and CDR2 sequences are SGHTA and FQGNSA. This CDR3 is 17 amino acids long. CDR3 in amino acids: CASSLILAGASTGELFF. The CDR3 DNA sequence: TGTGCCAGCAGCTTAATACTAGCGGGAGCATCCACCGGGGAGCTGTTTTTT.

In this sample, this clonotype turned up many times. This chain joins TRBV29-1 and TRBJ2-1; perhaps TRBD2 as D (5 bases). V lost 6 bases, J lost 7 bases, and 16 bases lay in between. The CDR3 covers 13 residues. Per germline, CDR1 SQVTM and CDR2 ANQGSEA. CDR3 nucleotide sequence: TGCAGCGTCGGGCCCCCGGGGTGGAATGAGCAGTTCTTC. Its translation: CSVGPPGWNEQFF.

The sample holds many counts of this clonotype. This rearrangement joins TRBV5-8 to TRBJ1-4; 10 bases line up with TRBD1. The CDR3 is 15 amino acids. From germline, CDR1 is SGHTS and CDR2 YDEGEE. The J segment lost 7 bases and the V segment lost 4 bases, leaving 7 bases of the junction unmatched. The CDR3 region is CASSGPGQGIEKLFF. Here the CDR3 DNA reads TGTGCCAGCAGCGGACCGGGACAGGGGATTGAAAAACTGTTTTTT. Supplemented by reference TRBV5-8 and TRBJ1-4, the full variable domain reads EAGVTQSPTHLIKTRGQQATLRCSPISGHTSVYWYQQALGLGLQFLLWYDEGEERNRGNFPPRFSGRQFPNYSSELNVNALELEDSALYLCASSGPGQGIEKLFFGSGTQLSVL.

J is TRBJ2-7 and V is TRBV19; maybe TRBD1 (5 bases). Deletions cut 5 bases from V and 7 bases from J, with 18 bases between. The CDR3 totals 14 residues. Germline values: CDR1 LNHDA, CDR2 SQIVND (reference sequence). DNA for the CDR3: TGTGCCAGTAGTCCGAGGTGGCAGGGTGGTGAGCAGTACTTC. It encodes CASSPRWQGGEQYF.

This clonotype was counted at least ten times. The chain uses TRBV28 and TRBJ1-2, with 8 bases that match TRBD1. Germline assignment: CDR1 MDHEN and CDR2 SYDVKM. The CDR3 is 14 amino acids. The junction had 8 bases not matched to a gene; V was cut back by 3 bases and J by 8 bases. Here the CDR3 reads CASSLSGTGNGYTF. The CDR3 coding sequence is TGTGCCAGCAGTTTGTCCGGGACAGGAAACGGCTACACCTTC.

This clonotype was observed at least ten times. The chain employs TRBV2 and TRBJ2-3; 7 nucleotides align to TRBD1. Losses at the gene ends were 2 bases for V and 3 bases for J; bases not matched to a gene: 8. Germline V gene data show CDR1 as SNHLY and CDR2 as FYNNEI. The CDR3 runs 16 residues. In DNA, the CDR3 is TGTGCCAGCAGTGAACCCAGACAGGGCGGGACAGATACGCAGTATTTT. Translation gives CASSEPRQGGTDTQYF. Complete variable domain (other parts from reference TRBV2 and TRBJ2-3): EPEVTQTPSHQVTQMGQEVILRCVPISNHLYFYWYRQILGQKVEFLVSFYNNEISEKSEIFDDQFSVERPDGSNFTLKIRSTKLEDSAMYFCASSEPRQGGTDTQYFGPGTRLTVL.

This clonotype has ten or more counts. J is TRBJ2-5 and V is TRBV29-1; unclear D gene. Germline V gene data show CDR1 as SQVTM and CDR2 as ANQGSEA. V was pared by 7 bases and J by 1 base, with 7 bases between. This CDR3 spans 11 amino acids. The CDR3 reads CSGGSQETQYF. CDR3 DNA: TGCAGCGGTGGCAGCCAAGAGACCCAGTACTTC.

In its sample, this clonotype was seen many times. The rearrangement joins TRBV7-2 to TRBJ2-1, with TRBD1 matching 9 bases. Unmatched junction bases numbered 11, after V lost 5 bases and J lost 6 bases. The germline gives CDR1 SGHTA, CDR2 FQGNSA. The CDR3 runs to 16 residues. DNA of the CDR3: TGTGCCAGCAGCCCAAGGACAGGGGTAATTCGCAATGAGCAGTTCTTC. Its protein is CASSPRTGVIRNEQFF. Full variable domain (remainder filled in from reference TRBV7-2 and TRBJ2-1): GAGVSQSPSNKVTEKGKDVELRCDPISGHTALYWYRQSLGQGLEFLIYFQGNSAPDKSGLPSDRFSAERTGGSVSTLTIQRTQQEDSAVYLCASSPRTGVIRNEQFFGPGTRLTVL.

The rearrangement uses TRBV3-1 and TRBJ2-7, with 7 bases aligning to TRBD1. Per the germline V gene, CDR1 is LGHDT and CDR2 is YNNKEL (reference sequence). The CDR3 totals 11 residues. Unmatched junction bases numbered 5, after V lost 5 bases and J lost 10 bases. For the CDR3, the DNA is TGTGCCAGCAGCGTACAGGGGATCCAGTACTTC. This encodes CASSVQGIQYF.

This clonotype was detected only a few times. CDR3 coding DNA: TGCGCCAGCAGCGAACTAGCGGGAGGGGCCGGGGAGCTGTTTTTT. Amino acid sequence: CASSELAGGAGELFF. The rearrangement joins TRBV5-1 to TRBJ2-2; 13 positions agree with TRBD2. The CDR3 sequence is 15 residues long. Germline V gene lookup returns CDR1 SGHRS and CDR2 YFSETQ. V was clipped by 4 bases and J by 6 bases; unmatched bases: 3.

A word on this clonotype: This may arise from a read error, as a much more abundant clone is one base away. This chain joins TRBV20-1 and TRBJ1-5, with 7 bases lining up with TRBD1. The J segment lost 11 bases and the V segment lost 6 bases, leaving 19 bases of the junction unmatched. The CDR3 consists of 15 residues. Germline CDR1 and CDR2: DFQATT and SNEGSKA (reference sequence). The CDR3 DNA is TGCAGTGCCCCATCGTACACAGGGGACCCCGATTCCCAGCATTTT. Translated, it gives CSAPSYTGDPDSQHF.

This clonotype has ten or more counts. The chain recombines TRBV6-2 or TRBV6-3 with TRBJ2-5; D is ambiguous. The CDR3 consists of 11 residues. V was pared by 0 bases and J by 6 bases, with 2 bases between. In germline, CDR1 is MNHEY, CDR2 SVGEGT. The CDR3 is CASSYSKTQYF. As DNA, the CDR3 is TGTGCCAGCAGTTACTCGAAGACCCAGTACTTC.

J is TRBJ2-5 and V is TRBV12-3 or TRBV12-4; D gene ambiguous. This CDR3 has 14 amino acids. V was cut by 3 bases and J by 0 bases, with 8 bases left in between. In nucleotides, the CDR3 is TGTGCCAGCAGTTTTTCCAGGTACCAAGAGACCCAGTACTTC. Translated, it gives CASSFSRYQETQYF.

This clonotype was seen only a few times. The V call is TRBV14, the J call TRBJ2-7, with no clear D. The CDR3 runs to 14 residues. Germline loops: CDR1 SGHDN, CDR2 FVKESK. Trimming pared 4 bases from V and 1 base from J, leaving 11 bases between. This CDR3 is CASSPHEGSYEQYF. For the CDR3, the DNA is TGTGCCAGCAGCCCACACGAAGGATCCTACGAGCAGTACTTC.

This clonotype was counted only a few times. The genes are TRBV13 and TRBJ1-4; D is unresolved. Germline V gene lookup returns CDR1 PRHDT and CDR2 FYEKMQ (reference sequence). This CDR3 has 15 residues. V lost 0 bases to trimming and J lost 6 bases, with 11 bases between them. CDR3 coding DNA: TGTGCCAGCAGCTTAGGGGACCGCCGAGATGAAAAACTGTTTTTT. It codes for CASSLGDRRDEKLFF.

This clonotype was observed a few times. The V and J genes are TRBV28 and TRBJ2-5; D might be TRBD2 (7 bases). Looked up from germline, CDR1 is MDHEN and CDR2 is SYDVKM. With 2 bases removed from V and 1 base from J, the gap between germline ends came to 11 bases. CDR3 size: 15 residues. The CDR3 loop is CASSLGGAVQETQYF. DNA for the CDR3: TGTGCCAGCAGTTTAGGGGGGGCCGTCCAAGAGACCCAGTACTTC. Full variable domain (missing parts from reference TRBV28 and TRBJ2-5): DVKVTQSSRYLVKRTGEKVFLECVQDMDHENMFWYRQDPGLGLRLIYFSYDVKMKEKGDIPEGYSVSREKKERFSLILESASTNQTSMYLCASSLGGAVQETQYFGPGTRLLVL.

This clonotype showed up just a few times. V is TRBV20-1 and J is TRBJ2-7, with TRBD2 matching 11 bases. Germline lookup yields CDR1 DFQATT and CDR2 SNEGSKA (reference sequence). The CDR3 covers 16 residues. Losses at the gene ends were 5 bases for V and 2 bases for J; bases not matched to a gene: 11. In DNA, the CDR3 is TGCAGTGCTTATTTTCCTGCGACTAGCGGGACCTACGAGCAGTACTTC. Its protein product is CSAYFPATSGTYEQYF.

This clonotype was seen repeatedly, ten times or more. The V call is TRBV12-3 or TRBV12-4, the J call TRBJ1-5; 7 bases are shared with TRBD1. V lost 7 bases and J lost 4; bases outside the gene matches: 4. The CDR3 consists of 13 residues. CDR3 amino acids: CASNDRVNQPQHF. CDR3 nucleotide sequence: TGTGCCAGCAACGACAGGGTAAATCAGCCCCAGCATTTT.

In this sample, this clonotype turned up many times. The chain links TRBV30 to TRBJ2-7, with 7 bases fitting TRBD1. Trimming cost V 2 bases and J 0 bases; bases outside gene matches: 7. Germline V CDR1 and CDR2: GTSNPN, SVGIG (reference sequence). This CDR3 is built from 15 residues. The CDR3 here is CAWSFRQGVSYEQYF. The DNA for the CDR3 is TGTGCCTGGAGTTTTCGGCAGGGGGTCTCCTACGAGCAGTACTTC.

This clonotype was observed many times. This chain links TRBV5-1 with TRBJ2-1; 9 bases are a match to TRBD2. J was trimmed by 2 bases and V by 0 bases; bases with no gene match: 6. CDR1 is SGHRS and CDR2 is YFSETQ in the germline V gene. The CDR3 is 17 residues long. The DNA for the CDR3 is TGCGCCAGCAGCTTGGGGTCTAGCGGGACACCCTACAATGAGCAGTTCTTC. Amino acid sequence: CASSLGSSGTPYNEQFF.

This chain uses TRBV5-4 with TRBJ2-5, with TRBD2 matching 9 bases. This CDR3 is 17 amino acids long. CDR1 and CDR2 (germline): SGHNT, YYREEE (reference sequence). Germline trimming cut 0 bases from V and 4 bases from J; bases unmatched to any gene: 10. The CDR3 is CASSLEEERGARETQYF. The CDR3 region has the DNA TGTGCCAGCAGCTTGGAAGAGGAGCGGGGGGCACGAGAGACCCAGTACTTC.

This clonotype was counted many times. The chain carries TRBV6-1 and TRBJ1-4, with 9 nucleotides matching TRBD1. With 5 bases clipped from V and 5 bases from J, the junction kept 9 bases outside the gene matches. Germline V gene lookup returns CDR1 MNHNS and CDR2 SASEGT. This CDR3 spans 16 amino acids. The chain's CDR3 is CASSKTGGIGNEKLFF. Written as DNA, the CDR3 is TGTGCCAGCAGTAAAACAGGGGGCATCGGCAATGAAAAACTGTTTTTT.

CDR3 loop: CASSQSTGQGGELFF. CDR3 in DNA: TGTGCCAGCAGCCAAAGTACAGGGCAGGGCGGGGAGCTGTTTTTT. The genes are TRBV3-1 and TRBJ2-2; D is perhaps TRBD1 (6 bases). The CDR3 loop spans 15 amino acids. In germline, CDR1 is LGHDT, CDR2 YNNKEL (reference sequence). The ends were cut back, 2 bases at V and 7 bases at J, with 14 bases in the middle.

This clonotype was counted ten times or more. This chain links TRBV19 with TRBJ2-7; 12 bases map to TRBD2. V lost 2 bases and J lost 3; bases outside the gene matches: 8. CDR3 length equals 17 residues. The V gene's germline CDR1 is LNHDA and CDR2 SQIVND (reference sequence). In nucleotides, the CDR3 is TGTGCCAGTAGTATAACCCCCGGACTAGCGGGGAACTACGAGCAGTACTTC. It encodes CASSITPGLAGNYEQYF. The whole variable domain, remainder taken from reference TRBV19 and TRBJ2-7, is DGGITQSPKYLFRKEGQNVTLSCEQNLNHDAMYWYRQDPGQGLRLIYYSQIVNDFQKGDIAEGYSVSREKKESFPLTVTSAQKNPTAFYLCASSITPGLAGNYEQYFGPGTRLTVT.

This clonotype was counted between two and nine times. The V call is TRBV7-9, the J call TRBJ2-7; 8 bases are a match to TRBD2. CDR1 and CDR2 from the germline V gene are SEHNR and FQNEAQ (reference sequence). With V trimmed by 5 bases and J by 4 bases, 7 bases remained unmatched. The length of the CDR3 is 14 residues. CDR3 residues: CASSETSATYEQYF. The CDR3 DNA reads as TGTGCCAGCAGCGAGACTAGCGCCACTTACGAGCAGTACTTC.

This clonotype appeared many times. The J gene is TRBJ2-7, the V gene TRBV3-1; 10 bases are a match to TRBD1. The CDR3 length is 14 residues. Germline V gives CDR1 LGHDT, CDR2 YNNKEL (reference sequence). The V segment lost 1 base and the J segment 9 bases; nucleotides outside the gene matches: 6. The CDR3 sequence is CASSQGGTGEWQYF. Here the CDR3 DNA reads TGTGCCAGCAGCCAAGGCGGGACAGGGGAATGGCAGTACTTC.